Here is one T cell receptor (beta chain) with its context. The target of this receptor is not known. It has no much larger one-base neighbor in the sample; base qualities were not kept. The CDR3 regions of human TCRbeta chains were subjected to immunosequencing. The study's processing was this. Repertoire TCRs were matched against a reference library of SARS-CoV-2-specific TCRs generated with the MIRA antigen-specificity platform. Breadth was defined as the fraction of unique TCRs that were SARS-CoV-2-associated, and depth was defined as the fraction of total T cells that were SARS-CoV-2-associated. Each spike-specific TCR was assigned to its reactive spike region and to a CD4 or CD8 class using the MIRA data. Log10-transformed breadth and depth values were compared by one-way ANOVA with Sidak's multiple comparisons tests. Held by TCRdb, this immuneACCESS table contains in-frame sequences only and omits some clones. Under half of the omission traces to an unresolved V gene where checked; the cause of the rest is unknown. V, J and clone size derive from that table, while D and trimming were established from the DNA sequence. In this sample the table shows 250,000 or so clones, 93% of which occur a single time. The ten largest clonotypes hold 0.55% of the sample.

This entry is derived from a study of T cell responses to AZD1222 COVID-19 vaccine (dated by TCRdb to the early 2020s). Regarding the study in general: AZD1222 recipients whose second dose came at about 4 weeks and those whose second dose came at about 12 weeks were combined into one group, since spike-specific TCR depth and breadth did not differ between the two schedules. TCR sequencing covered more than 230 trial participants: 200 to 220 given two doses of AZD1222 and approximately 25 given two doses of MenACWY control vaccine. Trial participants were enrolled by age into 18-55, 56-69 and 70-plus year subgroups, with around 150, 28 and 57 TCR-sequenced participants respectively. Findings and caveats that apply to the study as a whole: Vaccine-associated CD4 TCRs spanned the whole spike protein, with dominant responses in regions 160-218 and 743-854. The 56-69-year group was small, and its depth increase did not reach significance, likely because of low power. Participants were mostly white British, with more females than males. The authors suggested clonal diversity may have been underestimated. Only five to seven AZD1222 recipients were SARS-CoV-2 seropositive at baseline, limiting conclusions about previously exposed vaccinees. Reportedly, close to half of the unique spike-specific TCRs recognized epitopes lying outside the regions that are mutated in the B.1.351 and B.1.1.7 variants. Because no day 14 peak-response samples were available, the repertoires could be characterized only after the peak T cell response. Spike-specific TCR breadth and depth rose significantly after two AZD1222 doses compared with day 0 and with MenACWY recipients.

V and J lose 0 bases and 2 bases, and a span of 2 bases separates them. From its cysteine to its phenylalanine, the CDR3 spans 13 amino acids. The CDR3 DNA has 39 bases and is translated from base 1. For CDR1 and CDR2, the germline V gene lists KGHSH and LQKENI. What the time point label conveys for this sample: baseline before first vaccination. The vaccinee samples were drawn from two UK trials, COV001 and COV002, one of which was a single-blind randomized controlled phase 2/3 trial testing AZD1222 (ChAdOx1 nCoV-19) in healthy adults. Trial participant PBMC samples were collected at day 0 and day 28 after the second dose for TCRbeta chain sequencing.

This chain joins TRBV18 to TRBJ2-1; no D gene call is confident. The source material was peripheral blood, sampled on day 0 of AZD1222 vaccination. The receptor's source is an adult in good health. The nucleotide sequence reads as follows: TGTGCCAGCTCACCACCGACCTACAATGAGCAGTTCTTC. Its coded protein is CASSPPTYNEQFF.